The 4 T cell receptor beta chains reported below all come from one sample, sequenced in a study of blood T cell repertoires in COVID-19. Profiling relied on immunoSEQ multiplex PCR, and the TCRdb table lists in-frame clones only, not all of them. The sample has about 100,000 clones, almost 80% seen once. Sequencing was carried out using peripheral blood. These receptors all stem from a human donor in a cohort sampled during active COVID-19.

The CDR3 bases are TGTGCCAGTAGTAAAGGTGCAGGGGAGGAGACCCAGTACTTC. Translated: CASSKGAGEETQYF. V and J are TRBV19 and TRBJ2-5; D perhaps matches TRBD1 (6 bases). CDR1 and CDR2 from the germline V gene are LNHDA and SQIVND (reference sequence). The CDR3 contains 14 residues. V was trimmed by 4 bases and J by 5 bases, leaving 14 bases between them.

This clone occurred once. V and J are TRBV2 and TRBJ2-5; 7 bases map to TRBD2. Looked up from germline, CDR1 is SNHLY and CDR2 is FYNNEI. CDR3 length equals 15 residues. The V gene end was trimmed by 4 bases and the J gene end by 5 bases; junction bases not matched to a gene: 10. CDR3 bases: TGTGCCAGCAGTGGATTGGGGGGGAGACAGGAGACCCAGTACTTC. It codes for CASSGLGGRQETQYF.

The V gene is TRBV6-5, the J gene TRBJ1-2; perhaps TRBD1 as D (5 bases). Deletions cut 6 bases from V and 8 bases from J, with 19 bases between. The length of the CDR3 is 14 residues. Germline CDR1 and CDR2: MNHEY and SVGAGI. The CDR3 loop is CASRGAGSLRGYTF. CDR3 nucleotide sequence: TGTGCCAGCAGAGGGGCCGGTTCTCTTAGGGGCTACACCTTC.

This clone showed up just a few times. The chain uses TRBV5-6 and TRBJ2-4; 10 bases align to TRBD2. The CDR3 length is 16 residues. With 3 bases clipped from V and 3 bases from J, the junction kept 6 bases outside the gene matches. CDR1 is SGHDT, CDR2 YYEEEE, per germline. CDR3 in DNA: TGTGCCAGCAGCTCAACTAGCGGGGCCCTCAAAAACATTCAGTACTTC. Translation gives CASSSTSGALKNIQYF.